This entry features one T cell receptor (beta chain) sequence. Its antigen remains unknown. This entry is derived from a study of CXCR3-negative and CXCR3-positive naive CD8 T cells. Across the study: Roughly 130 million TRB reads in total, about 1.5 +/- 0.3 million per library.

The germline CDR1 and CDR2 sequences are SQVTM and ANQGSEA. This CDR3 is 14 amino acids long. UMI-labeled TRB cDNA libraries were prepared by 5' RACE. Each CDR3 protein gets one entry in TCRdb, which reprocessed the 5' RACE reads and gives no DNA. Its listing shows fewer than 90,000 distinct CDR3 sequences. Study-level findings and limits: Comparison of naive cells showed more hydrophobic TRB CDR3s in CXCR3-positive than in CXCR3-negative naive cells. The naive subsets expressed comparable surface CD5, and the authors inferred TCR strength from TRB CDR3 properties. Naive CXCR3-negative cells resembled naive CXCR3-positive cells in TRBV-TRBJ usage; memory cells differed.

The V gene is TRBV29-1, the J gene TRBJ1-2; lacking DNA, the TRBD1 call made by TCRdb goes unchecked. The sequence was obtained from a human donor in good health. Some clones in this sample may be carry-over from other donors' samples. The sample taken for sequencing was naive CXCR3+ CD8+ T cells from blood. The subset: CD45RO-CCR7+CD27+CD95- naive CD8+ T cells expressing CXCR3 (TNR3+). Here the CDR3 reads CSVTTGAVSYGYTF.